The clone carrying this TCR beta chain was seen once. Its target is unknown. Repertoires were generated with immunoSEQ multiplex PCR, while TCRdb's copy carries only in-frame clones and drops some. The sample carries some 150,000 clones, just over 90% recorded once. The sample belongs to a study of T cell responses to AZD1222 COVID-19 vaccine. Study-wide findings and caveats: Vaccination with two AZD1222 doses was followed by a rise in Spike-specific TCR breadth and depth. Only six or seven AZD1222 recipients tested seropositive at baseline. Spike was spanned by vaccine-associated CD4 TCRs, which were dominant at 160-218 and 743-854.

V lost 4 bases to trimming and J lost 1 base, with 9 bases between them. The CDR3 loop spans 14 amino acids. From germline, CDR1 is SGHKS and CDR2 YYEKEE (reference sequence). The chain combines TRBV5-5 with TRBJ1-5; possible D gene TRBD1, 5 bases. Source: peripheral blood, taken on day 0 of AZD1222 vaccination. This sequence originates from an adult in good health. The CDR3 DNA reads TGTGCCAGCAGCGAACGGGACAGCAATCAGCCCCAGCATTTT. Translation gives CASSERDSNQPQHF.